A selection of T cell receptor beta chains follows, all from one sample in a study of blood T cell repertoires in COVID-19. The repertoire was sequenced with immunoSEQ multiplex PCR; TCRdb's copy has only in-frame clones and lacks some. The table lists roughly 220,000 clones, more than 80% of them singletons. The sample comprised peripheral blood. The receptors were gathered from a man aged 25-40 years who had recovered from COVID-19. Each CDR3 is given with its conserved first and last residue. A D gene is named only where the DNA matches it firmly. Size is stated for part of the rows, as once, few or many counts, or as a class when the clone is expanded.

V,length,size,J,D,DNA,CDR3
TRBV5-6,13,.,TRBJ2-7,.,TGTGCCAGCAGCTTTTGGCTCTCCTACGAGCAGTACTTC,CASSFWLSYEQYF
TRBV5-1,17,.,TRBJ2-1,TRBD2,TGCGCCAGCAGCCCAGTAGTAGCGGGGGGGACCAACAATGAGCAGTTCTTC,CASSPVVAGGTNNEQFF
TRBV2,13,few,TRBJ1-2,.,TGTGCCAGCAGTCAGGCCCCCCTTGGCGGCTACACCTTC,CASSQAPLGGYTF
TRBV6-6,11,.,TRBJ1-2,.,TGTGCCAGCACCAGGGAGGACGGCTACACCTTC,CASTREDGYTF
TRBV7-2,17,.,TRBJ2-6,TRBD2,TGTGCCAGCAGCTTACGGACGGGGGGGTCAGGGGCCAACGTCCTGACTTTC,CASSLRTGGSGANVLTF
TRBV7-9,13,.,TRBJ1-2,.,TGTGCCAGCAGCGGCTCAGCTAACTATGGCTACACCTTC,CASSGSANYGYTF
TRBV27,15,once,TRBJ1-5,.,TGTGCCAGCAGTCTCCGGCGGTCATCCAATCAGCCCCAGCATTTT,CASSLRRSSNQPQHF
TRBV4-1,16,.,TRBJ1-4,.,TGCGCCAGCAGCCAAGTCCAGGGGTGGACTAATGAAAAACTGTTTTTT,CASSQVQGWTNEKLFF
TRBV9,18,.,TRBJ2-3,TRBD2,TGTGCCAGCAGCCCCAGGACTAGCGGGGGCCCTAGCACAGATACGCAGTATTTT,CASSPRTSGGPSTDTQYF
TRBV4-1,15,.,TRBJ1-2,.,TGCGCCAGCAGCCAAACCCCGGGACAACTATATGGCTACACCTTC,CASSQTPGQLYGYTF
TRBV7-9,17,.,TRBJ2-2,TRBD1,TGTGCCAGCAGCTTAGAGGGACAGAGATCGAACACCGGGGAGCTGTTTTTT,CASSLEGQRSNTGELFF
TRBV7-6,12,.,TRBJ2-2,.,TGTGCCAGATCGCACGGCACCGGGGAGCTGTTTTTT,CARSHGTGELFF
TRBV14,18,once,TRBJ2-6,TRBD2,TGTGCCAGCAGCCCCATTGTGACCGGGGGGTTCGGGGCCAACGTCCTGACTTTC,CASSPIVTGGFGANVLTF
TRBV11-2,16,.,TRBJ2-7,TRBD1,TGTGCCAGCAGCTTAACCCGGGGACAGGGTGCCTACGAGCAGTACTTC,CASSLTRGQGAYEQYF
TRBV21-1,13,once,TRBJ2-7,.,TGTGCCAGCAGCAGTCAGGGGAAGTACGAGCAGTACTTC,CASSSQGKYEQYF
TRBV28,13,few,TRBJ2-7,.,TGTGCCAGCAGTTTCTCCAGCTCCTACGAGCAGTACTTC,CASSFSSSYEQYF
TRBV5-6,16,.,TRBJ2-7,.,TGTGCCAGCAGCCAGGACGGCAGGGGCGCAATCGACGAGCAGTACTTC,CASSQDGRGAIDEQYF
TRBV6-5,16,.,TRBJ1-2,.,TGTGCCAGCAGTTCCCTCGAACAGATCCTAAACTATGGCTACACCTTC,CASSSLEQILNYGYTF
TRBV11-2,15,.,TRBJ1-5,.,TGTGCCAGCAGCCAGTGGGGGCTCGGCAATCAGCCCCAGCATTTT,CASSQWGLGNQPQHF
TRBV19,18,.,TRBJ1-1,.,TGTGCCAGTAGTATAGATAAAGGGACACTCCTTCCGAACACTGAAGCTTTCTTT,CASSIDKGTLLPNTEAFF
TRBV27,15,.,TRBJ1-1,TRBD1,TGTGCCAGCAAGACGCACAGGGGGGGGAACACTGAAGCTTTCTTT,CASKTHRGGNTEAFF
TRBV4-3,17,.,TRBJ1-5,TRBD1,TGCGCCAGCAGCCAAGATATAGACAGGGGATACAATCAGCCCCAGCATTTT,CASSQDIDRGYNQPQHF
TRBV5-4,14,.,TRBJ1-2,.,TGTGCCAGCAGCTTGGCCGGTTTGGGGCGTGGCTACACCTTC,CASSLAGLGRGYTF
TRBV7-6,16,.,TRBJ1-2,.,TGTGCCAGCAGCTTAGAGGGTGCGCCCCGGGGCTATGGCTACACCTTC,CASSLEGAPRGYGYTF
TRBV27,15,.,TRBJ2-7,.,TGTGCCAGCTGGACCCGGAGGGGCCGCTCTGGCGAGCAGTACTTC,CASWTRRGRSGEQYF
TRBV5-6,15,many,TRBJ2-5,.,TGTGCCAGCAGCTTGGAGCTGGGAGCGGAAGAGACCCAGTACTTC,CASSLELGAEETQYF
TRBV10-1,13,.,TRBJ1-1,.,TGCGCCAGCAGTGACCAACTCGACACTGAAGCTTTCTTT,CASSDQLDTEAFF
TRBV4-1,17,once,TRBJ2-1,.,TGCGCCAGCAGCCCCATACAGGGTTGGCCGGGCCTCAATGAGCAGTTCTTC,CASSPIQGWPGLNEQFF
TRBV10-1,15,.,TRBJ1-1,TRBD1,TGCGCCAGCAGTGAGGGACAGGGTATGAACACTGAAGCTTTCTTT,CASSEGQGMNTEAFF
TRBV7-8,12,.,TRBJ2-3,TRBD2,TGTGCCAGCAGCCAGGGACTAGCGGGGTCAACCTTT,CASSQGLAGSTF
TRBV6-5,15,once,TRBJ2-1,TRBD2,TGTGCCAGCAAACCCGGACTAGCCGTCTTAGGTGAGCAGTTCTTC,CASKPGLAVLGEQFF
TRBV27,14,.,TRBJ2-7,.,TGTGCCAGCAGTTCCCCGACGTCGGGGATGAGGCAGTACTTC,CASSSPTSGMRQYF
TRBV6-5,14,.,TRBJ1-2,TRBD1,TGTGCCAGCAGTCCCAGGGGGGTCCACTATGGCTACACCTTC,CASSPRGVHYGYTF
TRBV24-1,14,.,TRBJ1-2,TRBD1,TGTGCCACCAGTGACCTGGACAGGGGATATGGCTACACCTTC,CATSDLDRGYGYTF
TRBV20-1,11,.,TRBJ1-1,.,TGCAGTGCCGAACAACAGGCTGAAGCTTTCTTT,CSAEQQAEAFF
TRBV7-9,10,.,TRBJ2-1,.,TGTGCCAGTACAGACAATGAGCAGTTCTTC,CASTDNEQFF
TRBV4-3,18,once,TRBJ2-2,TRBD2,TGCGCCAGCAGCCATGTGACTAGCGGGGATTATGACACCGGGGAGCTGTTTTTT,CASSHVTSGDYDTGELFF
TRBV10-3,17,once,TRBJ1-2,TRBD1,TGTGCCATCAGTGAGTCTGGCCCGGGGGACAGGGCGTATGGCTACACCTTC,CAISESGPGDRAYGYTF
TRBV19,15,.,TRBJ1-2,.,TGTGCCAGTACCCCTATGGCCCAGACAAACTATGGCTACACCTTC,CASTPMAQTNYGYTF